This T cell receptor (beta chain) was profiled in a study of immune cell composition in non-small cell lung cancer. Whole-study context: Most cases were lung adenocarcinoma or squamous cell carcinoma. General study results and limits: In adenocarcinoma, maximal tumour-associated clone frequency tracked TIL tumour reactivity.

Assay: immunoSEQ multiplex PCR; the TCRdb copy retains only in-frame clones and omits some. The sample has 3,000 to 3,500 clones, 65% to 85% seen once. In the case of this clone: Its matching antigen is unknown.

The CDR3 totals 15 residues. The germline CDR1 and CDR2 sequences are LNHDA and SQIVND (reference sequence). V was trimmed by 2 bases and J by 0 bases, leaving 8 bases between them. Sequencing was carried out using lung tumor tissue. This rearrangement joins TRBV19 to TRBJ1-3, with D uncertain. The sequence came from a human donor with non-small cell lung cancer. CDR3 amino acids: CASSIQVYSGNTIYF. The CDR3 coding sequence is TGTGCCAGTAGTATACAGGTATACTCTGGAAACACCATATATTTT. Based on the CDR3 plus reference TRBV19 and TRBJ1-3, the full variable domain is DGGITQSPKYLFRKEGQNVTLSCEQNLNHDAMYWYRQDPGQGLRLIYYSQIVNDFQKGDIAEGYSVSREKKESFPLTVTSAQKNPTAFYLCASSIQVYSGNTIYFGEGSWLTVV.